These 24 T cell receptor beta chains came from one sample sequenced in a study of siplizumab effects on memory and regulatory T cells. TCRdb's copy holds only in-frame clones and misses some; the assay was immunoSEQ multiplex PCR. The sample has 55,000 to 70,000 clones, approximately 95% seen once; the top ten hold around 40%. The sequenced material came from CD8+ T cells sorted from blood. The receptors stem from a human donor in good health.

The chain has TRBV11-3 and TRBJ1-1; TRBD1 might be the D (5 bases). V was cut by 5 bases and J by 4 bases, with 11 bases left in between. Germline V lookup: CDR1 SGHNT, CDR2 YENEEA. The CDR3 runs 13 residues. CDR3 in DNA: TGTGCCAGCAGCGTAGGGGTTTCCACTGAAGCTTTCTTT. Its translation: CASSVGVSTEAFF.

This rearrangement joins TRBV4-1 to TRBJ2-7; no clear D. Trimming left V 0 bases short and J 2 bases short, with 2 bases between. There are 12 residues in the CDR3. From germline, CDR1 is MGHRA and CDR2 YSYEKL. CDR3 DNA sequence: TGCGCCAGCAGCCAAGACCCCTACGAGCAGTACTTC. Amino acid sequence: CASSQDPYEQYF.

The V and J genes are TRBV27 and TRBJ2-3, with TRBD2 matching over 8 bases. CDR3 length equals 17 residues. V trimming: 2 bases; J trimming: 0 bases; junction bases outside the gene matches: 7. Germline V lookup: CDR1 MNHEY, CDR2 SMNVEV (reference sequence). In nucleotides, the CDR3 is TGTGCCAGCAGTTTAAGGGTAGCGGGATTAAGCACAGATACGCAGTATTTT. Protein: CASSLRVAGLSTDTQYF.

The J gene is TRBJ1-5, the V gene TRBV19; no clear D. Germline lookup yields CDR1 LNHDA and CDR2 SQIVND (reference sequence). The V gene lost 6 bases and the J gene lost 0 bases, with 9 bases spanning the gap. The length of the CDR3 is 14 residues. The CDR3 protein is CASRNGVSNQPQHF. The CDR3 nucleotides are TGTGCCAGTAGGAACGGGGTTAGCAATCAGCCCCAGCATTTT.

The chain employs TRBV29-1 and TRBJ2-3; D perhaps matches TRBD2 (5 bases). Trimming took off 1 base at V and 0 bases at J, with 8 bases between the two ends. Germline V CDR1 and CDR2: SQVTM, ANQGSEA. CDR3 size: 14 residues. The DNA for the CDR3 is TGCAGCGTTGAAGGCGGGTCCAGCACAGATACGCAGTATTTT. Protein sequence: CSVEGGSSTDTQYF.

The chain employs TRBV5-1 and TRBJ2-3; 7 bases fit TRBD1. Trimming cost V 0 bases and J 0 bases; bases outside gene matches: 4. The germline V gene has CDR1 SGHRS and CDR2 YFSETQ. This CDR3 has 16 amino acids. The CDR3 nucleotides read TGCGCCAGCAGCTTGGAAGTGGGACAGAGCACAGATACGCAGTATTTT. It encodes CASSLEVGQSTDTQYF.

This chain links TRBV9 with TRBJ2-3; possible D gene TRBD2, 6 bases. The CDR3 contains 15 residues. Between the trimmed V and J ends, which lost 3 bases and 4 bases, there was a span of 15 bases. The germline CDR1 and CDR2 sequences are SGDLS and YYNGEE. The chain's CDR3 is CASSDRDSRSDTQYF. CDR3 DNA sequence: TGTGCCAGCAGCGACCGGGACTCCCGTTCAGATACGCAGTATTTT.

The rearrangement uses TRBV6-1 and TRBJ1-1; TRBD1 matches 8 bases. CDR1 and CDR2 (germline): MNHNS, SASEGT. J gave up 9 bases and V 6 bases, and 9 bases lay outside the gene matches. The length of the CDR3 is 13 residues. CDR3 in amino acids: CASSGTGPLQAFF. CDR3 DNA sequence: TGTGCCAGCAGCGGGACAGGCCCGCTGCAAGCTTTCTTT.

The chain carries TRBV19 and TRBJ1-1; tentatively, D is TRBD1 (6 bases). The germline CDR1 and CDR2 sequences are LNHDA and SQIVND (reference sequence). The CDR3 contains 14 residues. The V and J ends lost 3 bases and 1 base respectively, with 9 bases between them. The CDR3 DNA reads as TGTGCCAGTAGTATGGGGGCGGGGAACACTGAAGCTTTCTTT. Translating it yields CASSMGAGNTEAFF.

The V call is TRBV19, the J call TRBJ2-1; the D gene is possibly TRBD1 (6 bases). This CDR3 comprises 13 residues. Trimming pared 6 bases from V and 0 bases from J, leaving 6 bases between. The germline gives CDR1 LNHDA, CDR2 SQIVND (reference sequence). In DNA, the CDR3 is TGTGCCAGTAGACAGGGCTCCTACAATGAGCAGTTCTTC. Its translation is CASRQGSYNEQFF.

The chain has TRBV6-1 and TRBJ1-1, with D perhaps TRBD1 (5 bases). In germline, CDR1 is MNHNS, CDR2 SASEGT. With 2 bases removed from V and 3 bases from J, the gap between germline ends came to 16 bases. CDR3 length: 16 residues. As DNA, the CDR3 is TGTGCCAGCAGTGAACCACGACTTGGAGGGGACACTGAAGCTTTCTTT. Amino acid sequence: CASSEPRLGGDTEAFF.

Worth noting for this clone: Germline and junction disagree at one end, which may indicate a read error. The J gene is TRBJ2-7, the V gene TRBV5-1, with D perhaps TRBD2 (5 bases). This CDR3 is 15 amino acids long. The germline V gene has CDR1 SGHRS and CDR2 YFSETQ. The CDR3 region is CASSSRTGPVYEQYF. CDR3 DNA sequence: TGTGCCAGCAGCTCGCGGACTGGGCCCGTGTACGAGCAGTACTTC.

The CDR3 here is CASSPDRATEAFF. The CDR3 nucleotides read TGTGCCAGCAGTCCGGACAGGGCGACTGAAGCTTTCTTT. The V call is TRBV27, the J call TRBJ1-1, with 8 positions matching TRBD1. CDR3 length: 13 amino acids. V lost 5 bases to trimming and J lost 5 bases; unmatched junction nucleotides: 4. Germline V gives CDR1 MNHEY, CDR2 SMNVEV (reference sequence).

J is TRBJ1-1 and V is TRBV10-3, with unresolved D. This CDR3 has 13 amino acids. Trimming left V 0 bases short and J 0 bases short, with 2 bases between. Germline CDR1 and CDR2: ENHRY and SYGVKD. The CDR3 is CAISESVNTEAFF. The CDR3 bases are TGTGCCATCAGTGAGTCGGTGAACACTGAAGCTTTCTTT.

This chain joins TRBV27 and TRBJ2-7, with 11 bases that match TRBD2. V lost 2 bases to trimming and J lost 2 bases; unmatched junction nucleotides: 2. The CDR3 consists of 15 residues. Germline values: CDR1 MNHEY, CDR2 SMNVEV (reference sequence). CDR3 residues: CASSLGLAGPYEQYF. The CDR3 bases are TGTGCCAGCAGTTTAGGACTAGCGGGCCCCTACGAGCAGTACTTC.

This clone was counted once. V and J are TRBV6-5 and TRBJ2-2, with TRBD2 identical over 7 bases. The CDR3 extends over 14 amino acids. Germline values: CDR1 MNHEY, CDR2 SVGAGI. With 6 bases clipped from V and 4 bases from J, the junction kept 5 bases outside the gene matches. CDR3 DNA: TGTGCCAGCAGCGGGGAGGGCCCCACCGGGGAGCTGTTTTTT. It translates to CASSGEGPTGELFF.

The chain carries TRBV4-1 and TRBJ1-1; D gene unclear. The CDR3 runs 15 residues. The ends were cut back, 1 base at V and 4 bases at J, with 13 bases in the middle. Germline-derived CDR1 and CDR2 are MGHRA and YSYEKL. In nucleotides, the CDR3 is TGCGCCAGCAGCCAAGGGTTTCGCCCGGGCACTGAAGCTTTCTTT. Amino acid sequence: CASSQGFRPGTEAFF.

The J gene is TRBJ1-1, the V gene TRBV2, with unresolved D. CDR3 length: 14 residues. The V end lost 4 bases, the J end lost 4 bases, and 13 bases lay between the germline ends. Looked up from germline, CDR1 is SNHLY and CDR2 is FYNNEI. Written as DNA, the CDR3 is TGTGCCAGCAGTGTGCAACCCCGGGCCACTGAAGCTTTCTTT. Its protein product is CASSVQPRATEAFF.

The J gene is TRBJ2-5, the V gene TRBV19, with D uncertain. Per the germline V gene, CDR1 is LNHDA and CDR2 is SQIVND (reference sequence). Trimming removed 6 bases from V and 2 bases from J, with 4 bases in between. The CDR3 runs to 11 residues. CDR3 nucleotides: TGTGCCAGTAGCGAACAAGAGACCCAGTACTTC. Amino acids: CASSEQETQYF.

This chain links TRBV6-5 with TRBJ2-6; no definite D call. Trimming cost V 2 bases and J 0 bases, with 8 bases left between them. Per the germline V gene, CDR1 is MNHEY and CDR2 is SVGAGI. The CDR3 consists of 16 residues. The CDR3 reads CASSYAAVSGANVLTF. The CDR3 coding sequence is TGTGCCAGCAGTTACGCGGCGGTCTCTGGGGCCAACGTCCTGACTTTC.

The chain couples TRBV27 to TRBJ1-1, with D perhaps TRBD1 (5 bases). Germline CDR1 and CDR2: MNHEY and SMNVEV (reference sequence). The CDR3 has 13 residues. V was shortened by 2 bases and J by 4 bases, with 8 bases between the two germline ends. The CDR3 sequence is CASSLMGGTEAFF. Written as DNA, the CDR3 is TGTGCCAGCAGTTTAATGGGGGGCACTGAAGCTTTCTTT.

The chain has TRBV4-1 and TRBJ2-7; 11 nucleotides align to TRBD1. Germline assignment: CDR1 MGHRA and CDR2 YSYEKL. J gave up 1 base and V 4 bases, and 3 bases lay outside the gene matches. CDR3 size: 15 residues. The CDR3 reads CASSPGQGASYEQYF. CDR3 coding DNA: TGCGCCAGCAGCCCCGGACAGGGGGCTTCCTACGAGCAGTACTTC.

This chain links TRBV18 with TRBJ2-7, with 10 positions matching TRBD1. The trim removed 3 bases at V and 5 bases at J, leaving 4 bases unmatched. CDR3 size: 14 residues. From germline, CDR1 is KGHSH and CDR2 LQKENI. The CDR3 DNA reads TGTGCCAGCTCACCCCGACAGGGGGCCCACGAGCAGTACTTC. Amino acids: CASSPRQGAHEQYF.

The J gene is TRBJ2-5, the V gene TRBV5-1; 8 bases fit TRBD2. Germline lookup yields CDR1 SGHRS and CDR2 YFSETQ. The CDR3 length is 14 residues. Trimming at V came to 4 bases and at J to 1 base, leaving 3 bases not matched to a gene. The chain's CDR3 is CASSRGLAQETQYF. For the CDR3, the DNA is TGCGCCAGCAGCCGCGGACTAGCCCAAGAGACCCAGTACTTC. Together with reference TRBV5-1 and TRBJ2-5, the CDR3 gives the full variable domain: KAGVTQTPRYLIKTRGQQVTLSCSPISGHRSVSWYQQTPGQGLQFLFEYFSETQRNKGNFPGRFSGRQFSNSRSEMNVSTLELGDSALYLCASSRGLAQETQYFGPGTRLLVL.